This T cell receptor (beta chain) stems from a study of Ad26.COV2.S vaccination and SARS-CoV-2 variants. Sequencing was performed with immunoSEQ multiplex PCR; in TCRdb, only in-frame clones are kept and a portion is missing. Here the sample spans 120,000 to 150,000 clones, about nine tenths being singletons. As concerns this clone: Its matching antigen is unknown.

The CDR3 has 11 amino acids. CDR1 LNHDA and CDR2 SQIVND come from the germline V gene (reference sequence). Deletions cut 3 bases from V and 13 bases from J, with 12 bases between. Study-level results: While placebo recipients had lower spike-specific TCR breadth, vaccine recipients had more. Analyses of TCR breadth and depth may have underestimated total T cell responses. Participants given vaccine showed non-spike TCR breadth similar to that of placebo recipients. Breadth, reportedly substantial, characterized the spike-specific CD8+ and CD4+ T cell responses after vaccination.

The sample in question was peripheral blood, obtained after recovery from COVID-19. This clonotype was obtained from a human donor who had recovered from COVID-19. V gene TRBV19 combines with J gene TRBJ1-1, with unresolved D. DNA of the CDR3: TGTGCCAGTAGTATCGAGGACTCCGTTTTCTTT. It codes for CASSIEDSVFF.